Listed below are T cell receptor beta chains from one sample, sequenced in a study of OX40 agonist ivuxolimab in advanced cancers. Sequencing was performed with immunoSEQ multiplex PCR; in TCRdb, only in-frame clones are kept and a portion is missing. The sample carries approximately 35,000 clones, around 83% recorded once. The material was CD4+ or CD8+ T cells sorted from blood, obtained in a trial of the OX40 agonist ivuxolimab. The receptors were sampled from an adult with an advanced solid tumor such as melanoma, head and neck, liver or kidney cancer. Each CDR3 is given with its conserved first and last residue. A D gene is named only where the DNA matches it firmly. Size tells how often a clone was seen (once, few, many) or the class of an expanded clone, and some rows leave it out.

TRBJ1-3 TRBV4-2 - - CASSQAGGGSYSGNTIYF TGTGCCAGCAGCCAAGCTGGAGGGGGATCCTACTCTGGAAACACCATATATTTT
TRBJ1-6 TRBV5-1 - TRBD1 CASSLGGQGNSPLHF TGCGCCAGCAGCTTGGGGGGACAGGGGAATTCACCCCTCCACTTT
TRBJ2-1 TRBV11-2 once - CASSLVPSEYNEQFF TGTGCCAGCAGCTTAGTTCCTTCGGAGTACAATGAGCAGTTCTTC
TRBJ1-6 TRBV28 - - CASADSEGRSPLHF TGTGCCAGCGCCGATTCAGAGGGGCGGTCACCCCTCCACTTT
TRBJ2-7 TRBV28 - - CASSLGYEQYF TGTGCCAGCAGTCTGGGGTACGAGCAGTACTTC
TRBJ2-7 TRBV2 - - CASSSGHSYYEQYF TGTGCCAGCAGTTCGGGACACTCGTACTACGAGCAGTACTTC
TRBJ2-1 TRBV11-2 - - CASSSPRQGSYNEQFF TGTGCCAGCAGCTCCCCCCGGCAGGGGTCCTACAATGAGCAGTTCTTC
TRBJ2-3 TRBV19 - - CASGGGHPTDTQYF TGTGCCAGTGGGGGGGGCCACCCAACAGATACGCAGTATTTT
TRBJ1-1 TRBV19 - TRBD1 CASRRQGVTEAFF TGTGCCAGTAGGAGACAGGGGGTCACTGAAGCTTTCTTT
TRBJ1-1 TRBV7-2 - TRBD1 CASSPQGAVTEAFF TGTGCCAGCAGCCCACAGGGGGCGGTCACTGAAGCTTTCTTT
TRBJ1-2 TRBV30 - - CAWSQGLGYTF TGTGCCTGGAGTCAGGGATTGGGCTACACCTTC
TRBJ1-2 TRBV30 - TRBD1 CAWSVRAGTGYRYGYTF TGTGCCTGGAGTGTACGTGCCGGGACAGGGTACCGCTATGGCTACACCTTC
TRBJ1-1 TRBV2 - - CASSEISAFF TGTGCCAGCAGTGAAATATCAGCTTTCTTT
TRBJ2-5 TRBV5-4 few - CASSLVGGAVQETQYF TGTGCCAGCAGCTTGGTCGGTGGAGCGGTACAAGAGACCCAGTACTTC
TRBJ1-5 TRBV6-6 - TRBD1 CASSDRGNQPQHF TGTGCCAGCAGTGACAGGGGCAATCAGCCCCAGCATTTT
TRBJ2-2 TRBV7-2 - - CASSYVLGAGELFF TGTGCCAGCAGCTACGTGCTGGGCGCCGGGGAGCTGTTTTTT
TRBJ2-7 TRBV5-1 - - CASSLGQGGEQYF TGCGCCAGCAGCCTGGGGCAGGGGGGCGAGCAGTACTTC
TRBJ1-5 TRBV11-2 - TRBD1 CASSGQENQPQHF TGTGCCAGCAGCGGACAGGAAAATCAGCCCCAGCATTTT
TRBJ1-5 TRBV19 once - CASSTQFTVNQPQHF TGTGCCAGTAGTACCCAATTCACAGTGAATCAGCCCCAGCATTTT
TRBJ2-7 TRBV30 - - CAWSQGSYEQYF TGTGCCTGGAGTCAAGGCTCCTACGAGCAGTACTTC
TRBJ1-2 TRBV7-9 few - CASSQPDAPGRGYTF TGTGCCAGCAGCCAACCGGACGCTCCGGGGAGAGGCTACACCTTC
TRBJ2-1 TRBV25-1 - TRBD1 CASTGQVYNEQFF TGTGCCAGCACAGGACAGGTCTACAATGAGCAGTTCTTC
TRBJ1-2 TRBV18 - TRBD1 CASLRGGSGYGYTF TGTGCCAGCTTACGAGGGGGCTCGGGCTATGGCTACACCTTC
TRBJ1-3 TRBV2 few - CATIGDLSGNTIYF TGTGCCACGATCGGGGACCTCTCTGGAAACACCATATATTTT
TRBJ1-2 TRBV28 - TRBD1 CASSSTHRTGGYTF TGTGCCAGCAGTTCCACGCACCGGACAGGAGGCTACACCTTC
TRBJ1-4 TRBV6-1 - TRBD1 CASSEYPRGHINEKLFF TGTGCCAGCAGTGAATACCCCAGGGGGCACATTAATGAAAAACTGTTTTTT
TRBJ2-2 TRBV6-1 - - CASSTLTGELFF TGTGCCAGCAGTACCCTCACCGGGGAGCTGTTTTTT
TRBJ1-2 TRBV9 - - CASSAGLRDQGIFGYTF TGTGCCAGCAGCGCAGGACTCCGGGACCAGGGGATTTTTGGCTACACCTTC
TRBJ1-2 TRBV2 - - CASSEGDAIRNGYTF TGTGCCAGCAGTGAAGGGGACGCGATTAGAAATGGCTACACCTTC
TRBJ2-3 TRBV10-3 - TRBD2 CAISESTRTSGLWLDTQYF TGTGCCATCAGTGAGTCGACAAGGACTAGCGGCCTATGGCTAGATACGCAGTATTTT
TRBJ2-2 TRBV7-9 - - CASSLGQNTGELFF TGTGCCAGCAGCTTAGGACAGAACACCGGGGAGCTGTTTTTT